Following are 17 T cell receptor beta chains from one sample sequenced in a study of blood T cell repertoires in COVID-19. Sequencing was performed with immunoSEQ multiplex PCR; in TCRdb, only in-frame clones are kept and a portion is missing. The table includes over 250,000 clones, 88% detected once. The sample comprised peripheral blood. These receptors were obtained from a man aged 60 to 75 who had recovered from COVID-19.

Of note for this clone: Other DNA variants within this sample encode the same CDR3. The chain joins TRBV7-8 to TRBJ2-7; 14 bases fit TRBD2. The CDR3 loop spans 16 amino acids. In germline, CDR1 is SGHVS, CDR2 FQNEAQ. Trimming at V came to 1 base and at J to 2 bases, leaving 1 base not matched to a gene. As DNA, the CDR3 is TGTGCCAGCAGCTTAGGGACTAGCGGGGGGCCCTACGAGCAGTACTTC. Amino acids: CASSLGTSGGPYEQYF.

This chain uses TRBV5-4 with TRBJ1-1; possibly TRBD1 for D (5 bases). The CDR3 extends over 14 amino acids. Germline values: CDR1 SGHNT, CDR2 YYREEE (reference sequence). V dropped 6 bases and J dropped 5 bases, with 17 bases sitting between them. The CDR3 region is CASTPGIVGTEAFF. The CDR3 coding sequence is TGTGCCAGCACCCCAGGGATTGTTGGGACTGAAGCTTTCTTT.

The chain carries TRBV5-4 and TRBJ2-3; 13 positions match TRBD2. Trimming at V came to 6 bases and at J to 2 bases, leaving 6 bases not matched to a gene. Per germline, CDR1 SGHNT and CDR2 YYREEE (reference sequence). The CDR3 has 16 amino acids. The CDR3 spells CASKTSGGPLTDTQYF. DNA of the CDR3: TGTGCCAGCAAGACTAGCGGGGGGCCCCTCACAGATACGCAGTATTTT.

CDR3 bases: TGCAGCGTAAAACAGGGAACCTCCTACAATGAGCAGTTCTTC. It specifies CSVKQGTSYNEQFF. This chain joins TRBV29-1 and TRBJ2-1, with D perhaps matching TRBD1 (6 bases). The CDR3 runs 14 residues. Per germline, CDR1 SQVTM and CDR2 ANQGSEA. V was shortened by 6 bases and J by 0 bases, with 12 bases between the two germline ends.

Here the CDR3 reads CASSLWPPKVEETQYF. CDR3 in DNA: TGTGCCAGCAGCTTGTGGCCCCCCAAAGTCGAAGAGACCCAGTACTTC. The V and J genes are TRBV7-2 and TRBJ2-5; D unresolved. This CDR3 contains 16 residues. Germline V gene lookup returns CDR1 SGHTA and CDR2 FQGNSA. Trimming removed 3 bases from V and 3 bases from J, with 17 bases in between.

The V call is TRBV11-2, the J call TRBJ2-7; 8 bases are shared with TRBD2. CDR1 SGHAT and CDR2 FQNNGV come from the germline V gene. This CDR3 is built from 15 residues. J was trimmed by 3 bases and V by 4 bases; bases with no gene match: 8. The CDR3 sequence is CASSSIPGGDYEQYF. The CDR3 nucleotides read TGTGCCAGCAGCTCAATACCCGGGGGGGACTACGAGCAGTACTTC.

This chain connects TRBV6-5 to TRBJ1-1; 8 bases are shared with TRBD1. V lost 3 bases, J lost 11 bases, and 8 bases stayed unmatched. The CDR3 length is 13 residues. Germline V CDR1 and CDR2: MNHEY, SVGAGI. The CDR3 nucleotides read TGTGCCAGCAGTTATGACAACAGGGGGTGGGCTTTCTTT. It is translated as CASSYDNRGWAFF.

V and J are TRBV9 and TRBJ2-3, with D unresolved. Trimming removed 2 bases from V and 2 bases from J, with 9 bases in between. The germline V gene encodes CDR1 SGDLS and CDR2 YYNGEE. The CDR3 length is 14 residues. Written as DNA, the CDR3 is TGTGCCAGCAGCGTGAATCGCGCCACAGATACGCAGTATTTT. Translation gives CASSVNRATDTQYF.

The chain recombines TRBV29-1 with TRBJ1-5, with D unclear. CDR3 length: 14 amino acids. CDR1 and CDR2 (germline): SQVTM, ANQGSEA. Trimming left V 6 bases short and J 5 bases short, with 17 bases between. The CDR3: CSVRADGRDQPQHF. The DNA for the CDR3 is TGCAGCGTACGGGCAGACGGGAGGGATCAGCCCCAGCATTTT.

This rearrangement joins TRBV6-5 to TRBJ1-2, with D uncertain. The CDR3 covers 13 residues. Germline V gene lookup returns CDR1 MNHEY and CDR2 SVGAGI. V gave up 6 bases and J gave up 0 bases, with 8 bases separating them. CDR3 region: CASRSTANYGYTF. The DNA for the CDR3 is TGTGCCAGCAGATCAACGGCTAACTATGGCTACACCTTC.

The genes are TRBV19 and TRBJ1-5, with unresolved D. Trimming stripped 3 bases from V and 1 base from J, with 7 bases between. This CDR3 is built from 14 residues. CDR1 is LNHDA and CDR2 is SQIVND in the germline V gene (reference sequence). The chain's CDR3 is CASSMPGSNQPQHF. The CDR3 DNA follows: TGTGCCAGTAGTATGCCGGGAAGCAATCAGCCCCAGCATTTT.

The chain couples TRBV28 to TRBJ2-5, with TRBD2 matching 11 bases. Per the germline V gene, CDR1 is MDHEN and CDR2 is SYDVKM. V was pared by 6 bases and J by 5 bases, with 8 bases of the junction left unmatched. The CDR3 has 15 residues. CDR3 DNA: TGTGCCAGCAGCCTTAGCGGGGGGGCGAGGGAGACCCAGTACTTC. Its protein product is CASSLSGGARETQYF.

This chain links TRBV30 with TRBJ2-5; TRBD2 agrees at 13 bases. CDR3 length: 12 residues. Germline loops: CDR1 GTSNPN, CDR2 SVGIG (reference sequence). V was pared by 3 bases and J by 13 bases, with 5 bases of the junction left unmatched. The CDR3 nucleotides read TGTGCCTGGAGCGGGGGACTAGCGGGGCCGTACTTC. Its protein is CAWSGGLAGPYF.

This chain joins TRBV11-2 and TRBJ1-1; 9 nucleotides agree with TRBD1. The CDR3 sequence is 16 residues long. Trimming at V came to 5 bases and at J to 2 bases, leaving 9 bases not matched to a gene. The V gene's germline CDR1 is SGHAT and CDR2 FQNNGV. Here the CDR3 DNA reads TGTGCCAGCAGCCCGAACAGGGGGCTAGTCAACACTGAAGCTTTCTTT. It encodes CASSPNRGLVNTEAFF.

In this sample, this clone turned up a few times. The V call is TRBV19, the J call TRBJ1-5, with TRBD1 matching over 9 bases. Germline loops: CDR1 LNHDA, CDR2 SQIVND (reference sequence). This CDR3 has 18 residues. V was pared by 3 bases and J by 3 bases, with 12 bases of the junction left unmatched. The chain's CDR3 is CASSISSTGGPFNQPQHF. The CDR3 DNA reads TGTGCCAGTAGTATCTCTTCCACAGGGGGCCCTTTCAATCAGCCCCAGCATTTT. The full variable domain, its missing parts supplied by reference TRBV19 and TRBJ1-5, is DGGITQSPKYLFRKEGQNVTLSCEQNLNHDAMYWYRQDPGQGLRLIYYSQIVNDFQKGDIAEGYSVSREKKESFPLTVTSAQKNPTAFYLCASSISSTGGPFNQPQHFGDGTRLSIL.

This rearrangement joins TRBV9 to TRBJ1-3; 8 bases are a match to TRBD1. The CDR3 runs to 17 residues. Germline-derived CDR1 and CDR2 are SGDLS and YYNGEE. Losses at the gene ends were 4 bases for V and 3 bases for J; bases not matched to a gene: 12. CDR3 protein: CASSPELGQVLGNTIYF. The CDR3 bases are TGTGCCAGCAGCCCCGAATTGGGACAGGTACTTGGAAACACCATATATTTT.

The CDR3 sequence is CASSLVILAGPSTDTQYF. The DNA for the CDR3 is TGTGCCAGCAGCTTAGTAATCCTAGCGGGGCCAAGCACAGATACGCAGTATTTT. This chain links TRBV7-8 with TRBJ2-3; 9 nucleotides match TRBD2. The ends lost 1 base at V and 0 bases at J; junction bases unmatched: 8. CDR1 is SGHVS and CDR2 is FQNEAQ in the germline V gene. The CDR3 spans 18 residues.